A selection of T cell receptor beta chains follows, all from one sample in a study of regulatory T cells in long-lasting Graves disease. One entry per CDR3 protein results from TCRdb running MiXCR on the multiplex PCR reads. Of about 620,000 distinct CDR3 sequences in the sample, approximately 15% are singletons; the top ten hold under 20%. The sample also formed part of further work on T cells in Graves' hyperthyroidism and ophthalmopathy.

This specimen consisted of peripheral blood mononuclear cells (PBMCs), obtained at new diagnosis, from a patient treated with antithyroid drugs. The origin of the receptors is a woman younger than 45 with Graves disease. The CDR3 runs from the conserved cysteine through the conserved F or W. Each record gives: clone size, J gene, V gene, D gene, CDR3 protein, CDR3 DNA. D genes are given only for firm matches. Clone size, where shown, is once, few, many, or a class for clones that have expanded.

many | TRBJ2-1 | TRBV7-9 | TRBD2 | CASSFSGTSGRKGEQFF | TGTGCCAGCAGCTTCTCCGGGACTAGCGGGAGGAAGGGTGAGCAGTTCTTC
few | TRBJ1-3 | TRBV20-1 | . | CSASMGHSGNTIHF | TGCAGTGCTAGTATGGGCCACTCTGGAAACACCATACATTTT
. | TRBJ1-5 | TRBV30 | . | CAWSIGDLQHF | TGTGCCTGGAGTATTGGGGACCTACAGCATTTT
few | TRBJ2-1 | TRBV30 | . | CAWSSGVVGEQFF | TGTGCCTGGAGTTCGGGAGTCGTGGGTGAGCAGTTCTTC
many | TRBJ2-3 | TRBV12-3/TRBV12-4 | . | CASRRSRADTQYF | TGTGCCAGCAGGCGCTCAAGGGCAGATACGCAGTATTTT
many | TRBJ1-6 | TRBV6-9 | TRBD1 | CASSYSRGPDSPLHF | TGTGCCAGCAGTTACTCCAGGGGGCCGGATTCACCCCTCCACTTT
many | TRBJ1-2 | TRBV12-3/TRBV12-4 | . | CASSSRSPGASTNYGYTF | TGTGCCAGCAGTTCGCGCTCCCCGGGAGCCTCTACTAACTATGGCTACACCTTC
few | TRBJ2-7 | TRBV5-1 | TRBD2 | CASSSILAGDYEQYF | TGCGCCAGCAGCTCCATACTAGCGGGAGACTACGAGCAGTACTTC
many | TRBJ1-2 | TRBV28 | . | CASSSPFYQGTLGYTF | TGTGCCAGCAGTTCCCCTTTTTATCAGGGGACATTAGGCTACACCTTC
. | TRBJ2-3 | TRBV27 | . | CASSLVRERTDTQYF | TGTGCCAGCAGTTTAGTGCGGGAACGCACAGATACGCAGTATTTT
. | TRBJ2-1 | TRBV5-1 | . | CASSSAKNEQFF | TGCGCCAGCAGCTCAGCGAAAAATGAGCAGTTCTTC
. | TRBJ2-5 | TRBV6-1 | . | CASSQQGSSETQYF | TGTGCCAGCAGTCAACAGGGTTCGTCAGAGACCCAGTACTTC
many | TRBJ2-5 | TRBV7-2 | . | CASSTQWGETQYF | TGTGCCAGCAGCACACAGTGGGGGGAGACCCAGTACTTC
. | TRBJ1-6 | TRBV30 | . | CAWTPLIGSPLHF | TGTGCCTGGACCCCCCTCATTGGCTCACCCCTCCACTTT
many | TRBJ2-1 | TRBV2 | TRBD1 | CASTYTGGEQFF | TGTGCCAGCACGTATACAGGGGGTGAGCAGTTCTTC
few | TRBJ1-2 | TRBV29-1 | . | CSVGSGNGYTF | TGCAGCGTTGGATCGGGCAATGGCTACACCTTC
many | TRBJ1-1 | TRBV6-1 | . | CASSGWGSSPEAFF | TGTGCCAGCAGTGGATGGGGATCCTCCCCTGAAGCTTTCTTT
few | TRBJ1-2 | TRBV11-2 | . | CASSLDSLSGYTF | TGTGCCAGCAGCTTAGATTCGCTGTCTGGCTACACCTTC
many | TRBJ2-7 | TRBV20-1 | . | CSARALPMPYEQYF | TGCAGTGCTAGAGCACTACCAATGCCCTACGAGCAGTACTTC
few | TRBJ2-1 | TRBV7-8 | . | CASSLAPSVYNEQFF | TGTGCCAGCAGCTTAGCCCCTAGCGTTTACAATGAGCAGTTCTTC
many | TRBJ2-2 | TRBV12-3/TRBV12-4 | TRBD2 | CASSLSGGNTGELFF | TGTGCCAGCAGTTTGAGCGGGGGGAACACCGGGGAGCTGTTTTTT
many | TRBJ2-1 | TRBV20-1 | TRBD2 | CSAYGDYPYNEQFF | TGCAGTGCCTATGGGGACTACCCTTACAATGAGCAGTTCTTC
. | TRBJ2-3 | TRBV3-1 | . | CASSHGTSRPDTQYF | TGTGCCAGCAGCCACGGGACAAGTCGTCCAGATACGCAGTATTTT
. | TRBJ2-2 | TRBV5-1 | TRBD1 | CASSLGQGFTGELFF | TGCGCCAGCAGCTTGGGACAGGGGTTCACCGGGGAGCTGTTTTTT
few | TRBJ1-3 | TRBV18 | . | CASSPGRDSGNTIYF | TGTGCCAGCTCACCAGGCAGGGACTCTGGAAACACCATATATTTT
few | TRBJ2-7 | TRBV28 | . | CASTLSTGSSYEQYF | TGTGCCAGCACCCTTTCTACAGGGTCCTCCTACGAGCAGTACTTC
many | TRBJ2-1 | TRBV19 | TRBD1 | CASSIAGTGLGNEQFF | TGTGCCAGTAGTATAGCCGGGACAGGGCTTGGCAATGAGCAGTTCTTC